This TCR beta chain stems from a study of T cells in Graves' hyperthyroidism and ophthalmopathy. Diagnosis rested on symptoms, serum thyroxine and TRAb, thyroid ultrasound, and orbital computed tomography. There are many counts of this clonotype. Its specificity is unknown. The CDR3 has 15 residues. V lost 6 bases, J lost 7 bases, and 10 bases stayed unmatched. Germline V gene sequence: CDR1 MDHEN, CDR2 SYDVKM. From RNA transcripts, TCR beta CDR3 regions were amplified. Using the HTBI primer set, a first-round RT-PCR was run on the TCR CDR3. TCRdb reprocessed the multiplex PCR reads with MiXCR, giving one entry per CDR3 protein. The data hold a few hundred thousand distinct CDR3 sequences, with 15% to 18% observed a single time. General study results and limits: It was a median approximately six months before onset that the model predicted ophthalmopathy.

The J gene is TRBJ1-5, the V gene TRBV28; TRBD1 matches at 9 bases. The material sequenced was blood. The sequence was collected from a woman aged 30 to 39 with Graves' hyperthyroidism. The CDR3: CASRKSGQGYQPQHF. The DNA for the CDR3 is TGTGCCAGCAGAAAATCGGGACAGGGCTACCAGCCCCAGCATTTT.